Below are 21 T cell receptor beta chains sequenced from a single sample in a study of low-dose radiotherapy and immunotherapy resistance in tumors. TRAV- and TRBV-specific primers were used for first-strand cDNA, which covered alpha and beta chains. The TCRs were subjected to amplification over 20 PCR cycles employing a constant-region primer in conjunction with a V-primer adapter. From the reads, TCRdb called clonotypes with MiXCR, one entry per CDR3 protein. The sample yields 5,500 to 6,500 distinct CDR3 sequences, 60% to 75% seen once. These receptors came from a human donor with advanced metastatic prostate, ovarian, gallbladder or colorectal cancer (not recorded which). This table probably holds off-target reads from a library built for another chain.

This clonotype has a single count. The chain recombines TRBV15 with TRBJ2-1; 7 positions match TRBD2. Germline CDR1 LNHNV, CDR2 YYDKDF (reference sequence). The length of the CDR3 is 17 residues. The trim removed 1 base at V and 7 bases at J, leaving 13 bases unmatched. CDR3 sequence reads: CATSRVRAGAGGNEQFF. For the CDR3, the DNA is TGTGCCACCAGCAGAGTGAGGGCGGGAGCCGGGGGGAATGAGCAGTTCTTC.

This chain connects TRBV3-1 to TRBJ1-5, with 8 bases lining up with TRBD1. There are 16 residues in the CDR3. V gave up 1 base and J gave up 6 bases; unmatched junction bases: 8. The germline V gene encodes CDR1 LGHDT and CDR2 YNNKEL (reference sequence). This CDR3 is CASSQAGQGGRQPQHF. The CDR3 DNA follows: TGTGCCAGCAGCCAAGCCGGACAGGGAGGGCGTCAGCCCCAGCATTTT.

This clonotype was observed once. This chain links TRBV5-1 with TRBJ1-1; D may be TRBD1 (5 bases). From germline, CDR1 is SGHRS and CDR2 YFSETQ. Between the trimmed V and J ends, which lost 3 bases and 4 bases, there was a span of 13 bases. CDR3 length: 14 residues. Written as DNA, the CDR3 is TGCGCCAGCAGCTCGACGGGACGGGTCACTGAAGCTTTCTTT. It codes for CASSSTGRVTEAFF.

Only a few counts were recorded for this clonotype. The V gene is TRBV5-6, the J gene TRBJ2-3; D gene uncertain. CDR3 length equals 13 residues. V lost 1 base and J lost 5, with 8 bases in between. CDR1 SGHDT and CDR2 YYEEEE come from the germline V gene. The CDR3 DNA sequence: TGTGCCAGCAGCTTGCGCCCGAAAGATACGCAGTATTTT. It codes for CASSLRPKDTQYF. The full variable domain, in which reference TRBV5-6 and TRBJ2-3 provide the parts outside the CDR3, is DAGVTQSPTHLIKTRGQQVTLRCSPKSGHDTVSWYQQALGQGPQFIFQYYEEEERQRGNFPDRFSGHQFPNYSSELNVNALLLGDSALYLCASSLRPKDTQYFGPGTRLTVL.

J is TRBJ2-3 and V is TRBV19; D is uncertain. This CDR3 comprises 12 residues. CDR1 is LNHDA and CDR2 is SQIVND in the germline V gene (reference sequence). V dropped 4 bases and J dropped 8 bases, with 10 bases sitting between them. CDR3 in amino acids: CASSSSSGTQYF. The CDR3 coding sequence is TGTGCCAGTAGTAGCAGCTCTGGTACGCAGTATTTT.

The rearrangement uses TRBV7-8 and TRBJ1-5; D remains ambiguous. The length of the CDR3 is 14 residues. Germline loops: CDR1 SGHVS, CDR2 FQNEAQ. Trimming cost V 5 bases and J 2 bases, with 10 bases left between them. Written as DNA, the CDR3 is TGTGCCAGCAGCCCGGCCGGAGGCAATCAGCCCCAGCATTTT. Its translation is CASSPAGGNQPQHF.

This clonotype has more than one count but fewer than ten. The chain is built from TRBV28 and TRBJ1-1, with D tentatively TRBD1 (6 bases). Trimming took 2 bases from V and 5 from J, leaving 21 bases between them. Germline loops: CDR1 MDHEN, CDR2 SYDVKM. The CDR3 consists of 17 residues. CDR3: CASSLNGLRGRGTEAFF. The CDR3 coding sequence is TGTGCCAGCAGTTTAAATGGCTTGCGGGGGCGAGGTACTGAAGCTTTCTTT.

This clonotype has more than one count but fewer than ten. The V and J genes are TRBV28 and TRBJ2-3; no clear D gene. CDR1 is MDHEN and CDR2 is SYDVKM in the germline V gene. CDR3 length: 12 amino acids. Trimming took 3 bases from V and 3 from J, leaving 4 bases between them. This CDR3 reads CASSLNTDTQYF. Here the CDR3 DNA reads TGTGCCAGCAGTTTGAATACAGATACGCAGTATTTT.

The chain has TRBV28 and TRBJ1-3; D is perhaps TRBD1 (6 bases). CDR1 is MDHEN, CDR2 SYDVKM, per germline. The CDR3 consists of 15 residues. V lost 6 bases and J lost 4, with 16 bases in between. The CDR3 region is CASSDLPGAGNTIYF. The CDR3 bases are TGTGCCAGCAGCGATCTCCCGGGGGCGGGAAACACCATATATTTT.

There are a few counts of this clonotype. The genes are TRBV5-1 and TRBJ2-5; 7 bases map to TRBD1. Germline V CDR1 and CDR2: SGHRS, YFSETQ. After removal of 0 bases from V and 1 base from J, the junction contained 3 bases not matched to a gene. The CDR3 is 15 residues long. CDR3 region: CASSLVGTAQETQYF. The CDR3 region has the DNA TGCGCCAGCAGCTTGGTTGGGACAGCCCAAGAGACCCAGTACTTC.

The chain links TRBV4-3 to TRBJ1-4; maybe TRBD1 (6 bases). Between the trimmed V and J ends, which lost 5 bases and 3 bases, there was a span of 13 bases. CDR3 length equals 15 residues. The germline V gene encodes CDR1 LGHNA and CDR2 YSLEER. The CDR3 loop reads CASSLHRAANEKLFF. Written as DNA, the CDR3 is TGCGCCAGCAGCTTACACAGGGCAGCTAATGAAAAACTGTTTTTT.

This clonotype was counted between two and nine times. The chain carries TRBV12-3 or TRBV12-4 and TRBJ2-7; a possible D gene is TRBD2 (6 bases). This CDR3 region has 13 residues. V was trimmed by 4 bases and J by 5 bases, leaving 12 bases between them. CDR3 amino acids: CASSSRGKHEQYF. CDR3 DNA: TGTGCCAGCAGTTCCCGGGGGAAACACGAGCAGTACTTC.

The chain couples TRBV4-1 to TRBJ1-1, with a possible D match to TRBD1 (5 bases). Trimming left V 6 bases short and J 1 base short, with 21 bases between. The CDR3 totals 17 residues. Germline CDR1 reads MGHRA; CDR2 reads YSYEKL. CDR3 coding DNA: TGCGCCAGCAGACACGCGGGCCGGGGCAGAACGAACACTGAAGCTTTCTTT. Translating it yields CASRHAGRGRTNTEAFF.

In its sample, this clonotype was seen a few times. The CDR3 DNA is TGCGCCAGCAGCCTCCGGCCCACGGGACAGGGTTCCAATGAGCAGTTCTTC. This encodes CASSLRPTGQGSNEQFF. This chain links TRBV4-1 with TRBJ2-1, with TRBD1 matching over 9 bases. J was trimmed by 6 bases and V by 4 bases; bases with no gene match: 13. Germline V gene data show CDR1 as MGHRA and CDR2 as YSYEKL. This CDR3 region has 17 residues.

V and J are TRBV19 and TRBJ2-5; 10 bases agree with TRBD1. This CDR3 has 14 residues. Trimming at V came to 6 bases and at J to 9 bases, leaving 10 bases not matched to a gene. The germline V gene encodes CDR1 LNHDA and CDR2 SQIVND (reference sequence). The CDR3 DNA follows: TGTGCCAGTAGATCCGGGACAGGGGCCACGGCCCAGTACTTC. This translates into CASRSGTGATAQYF.

V gene TRBV2 combines with J gene TRBJ2-7; 10 nucleotides agree with TRBD1. CDR1 and CDR2 (germline): SNHLY, FYNNEI. The CDR3 sequence is 15 residues long. J gave up 6 bases and V 4 bases, and 9 bases lay outside the gene matches. CDR3 nucleotides: TGTGCCAGCAGTGCTCAGGGACAGGGGTATGGCGAGCAGTACTTC. Its protein is CASSAQGQGYGEQYF.

The chain uses TRBV20-1 and TRBJ2-7; D not resolved. Trimming removed 6 bases from V and 1 base from J, with 10 bases in between. CDR1 and CDR2 (germline): DFQATT, SNEGSKA (reference sequence). The CDR3 sequence is 12 residues long. The CDR3 is CSAEPGSYEQYF. The CDR3 nucleotides read TGCAGTGCCGAACCCGGATCCTACGAGCAGTACTTC.

DNA for the CDR3: TGCGCCAGCAGCTACGGGACAGGGGGAACGAACACTGAAGCTTTCTTT. Protein sequence: CASSYGTGGTNTEAFF. The chain recombines TRBV5-1 with TRBJ1-1; 11 bases align to TRBD1. V lost 3 bases, J lost 1 base, and 5 bases stayed unmatched. This CDR3 has 16 residues. Germline V gene sequence: CDR1 SGHRS, CDR2 YFSETQ.

This rearrangement joins TRBV13 to TRBJ2-3, with 10 bases lining up with TRBD1. The CDR3 consists of 15 residues. V was clipped by 5 bases and J by 7 bases; unmatched bases: 9. Germline values: CDR1 PRHDT, CDR2 FYEKMQ (reference sequence). The CDR3 region has the DNA TGTGCCAGCAGCCTTCCCGGGACAGGGGCAAATACGCAGTATTTT. Its protein product is CASSLPGTGANTQYF. The full variable domain, with the rest looked up from reference TRBV13 and TRBJ2-3, is AAGVIQSPRHLIKEKRETATLKCYPIPRHDTVYWYQQGPGQDPQFLISFYEKMQSDKGSIPDRFSAQQFSDYHSELNMSSLELGDSALYFCASSLPGTGANTQYFGPGTRLTVL.

The chain uses TRBV9 and TRBJ2-6; possibly TRBD2 for D (5 bases). The ends were cut back, 4 bases at V and 0 bases at J, with 14 bases in the middle. Germline CDR1 and CDR2: SGDLS and YYNGEE. The CDR3 has 17 amino acids. The CDR3 bases are TGTGCCAGCAGCCTTAGCGTCCCTAGCTCTGGGGCCAACGTCCTGACTTTC. Protein: CASSLSVPSSGANVLTF.

This rearrangement joins TRBV6-5 to TRBJ1-1; D uncertain. Trimming shortened V by 6 bases and J by 4 bases, and 15 bases separated the two germline ends. The CDR3 has 14 residues. Germline CDR1 is MNHEY and CDR2 is SVGAGI. The CDR3 region is CASSSQIPRTEAFF. The CDR3 bases are TGTGCCAGCAGCTCCCAAATACCTCGCACTGAAGCTTTCTTT.